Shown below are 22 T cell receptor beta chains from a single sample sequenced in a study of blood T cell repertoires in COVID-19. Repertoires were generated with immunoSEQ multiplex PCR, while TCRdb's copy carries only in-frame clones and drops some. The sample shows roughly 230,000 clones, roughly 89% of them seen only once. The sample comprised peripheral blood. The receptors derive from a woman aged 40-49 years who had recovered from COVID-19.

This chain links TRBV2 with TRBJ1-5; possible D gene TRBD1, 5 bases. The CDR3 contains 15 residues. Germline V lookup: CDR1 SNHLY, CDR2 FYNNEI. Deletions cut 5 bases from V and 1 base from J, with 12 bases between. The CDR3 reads CASSSSGLSNQPQHF. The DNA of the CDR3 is TGTGCCAGCAGTTCGTCAGGGTTAAGCAATCAGCCCCAGCATTTT.

CDR3 nucleotide sequence: TGTGCCAGCAGCTCAAGAAACAGTTGGGGCTACACCTTC. This translates into CASSSRNSWGYTF. The chain links TRBV7-2 to TRBJ1-2; D gene ambiguous. CDR3 length: 13 amino acids. Deletions cut 4 bases from V and 8 bases from J, with 14 bases between. In germline, CDR1 is SGHTA, CDR2 FQGNSA.

CDR3 region: CASSSPGGYEQYV. In nucleotides, the CDR3 is TGTGCCAGCAGCTCCCCGGGGGGCTACGAGCAGTACGTC. The chain links TRBV11-3 to TRBJ2-7, with 7 positions matching TRBD2. CDR3 length equals 13 residues. Germline V gives CDR1 SGHNT, CDR2 YENEEA. Germline trimming cut 4 bases from V and 3 bases from J; bases unmatched to any gene: 3.

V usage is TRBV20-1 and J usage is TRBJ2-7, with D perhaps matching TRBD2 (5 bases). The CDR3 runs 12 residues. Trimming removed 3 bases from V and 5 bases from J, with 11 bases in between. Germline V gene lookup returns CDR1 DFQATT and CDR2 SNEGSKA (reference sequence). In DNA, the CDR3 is TGCAGTGCTAGTCCGGGGTGGGACGAGCAGTACTTC. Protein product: CSASPGWDEQYF.

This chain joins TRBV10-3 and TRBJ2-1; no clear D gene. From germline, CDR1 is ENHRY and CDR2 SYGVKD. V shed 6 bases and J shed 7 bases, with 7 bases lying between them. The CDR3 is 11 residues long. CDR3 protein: CAISTGNEQFF. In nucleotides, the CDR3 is TGTGCCATCAGCACCGGGAATGAGCAGTTCTTC.

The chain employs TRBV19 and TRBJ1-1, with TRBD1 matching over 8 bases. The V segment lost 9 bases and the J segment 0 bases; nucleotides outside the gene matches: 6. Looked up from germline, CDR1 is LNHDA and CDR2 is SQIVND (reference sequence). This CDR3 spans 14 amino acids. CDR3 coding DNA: TGTGCCAGCCCCGGGACAGGTTTGAACACTGAAGCTTTCTTT. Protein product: CASPGTGLNTEAFF.

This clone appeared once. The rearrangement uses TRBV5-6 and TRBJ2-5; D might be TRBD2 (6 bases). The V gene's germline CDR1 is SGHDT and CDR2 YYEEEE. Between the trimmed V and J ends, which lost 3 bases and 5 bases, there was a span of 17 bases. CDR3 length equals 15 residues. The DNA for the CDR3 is TGTGCCAGCAGCTATAGGACGCAAGGAGGGGAGACCCAGTACTTC. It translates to CASSYRTQGGETQYF. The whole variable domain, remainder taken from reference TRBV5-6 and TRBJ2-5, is DAGVTQSPTHLIKTRGQQVTLRCSPKSGHDTVSWYQQALGQGPQFIFQYYEEEERQRGNFPDRFSGHQFPNYSSELNVNALLLGDSALYLCASSYRTQGGETQYFGPGTRLLVL.

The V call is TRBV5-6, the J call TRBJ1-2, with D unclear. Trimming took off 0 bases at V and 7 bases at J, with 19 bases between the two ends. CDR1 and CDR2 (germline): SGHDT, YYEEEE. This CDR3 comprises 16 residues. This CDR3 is CASSLGERLSAFGYTF. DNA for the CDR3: TGTGCCAGCAGCTTGGGTGAGCGGTTGAGCGCGTTTGGCTACACCTTC.

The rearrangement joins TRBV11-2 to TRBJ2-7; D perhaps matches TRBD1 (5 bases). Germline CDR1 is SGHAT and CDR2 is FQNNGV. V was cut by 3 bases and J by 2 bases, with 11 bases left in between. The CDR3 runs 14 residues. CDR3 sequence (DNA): TGTGCCAGCAGCTTTATGTTAGGGGCCTACGAGCAGTACTTC. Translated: CASSFMLGAYEQYF.

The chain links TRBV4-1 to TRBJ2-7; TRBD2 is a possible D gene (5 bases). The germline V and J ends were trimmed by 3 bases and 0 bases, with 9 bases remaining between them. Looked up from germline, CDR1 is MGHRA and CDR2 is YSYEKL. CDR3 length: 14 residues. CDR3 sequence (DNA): TGCGCCAGCAGCCACCTGGGGAGCTCCTACGAGCAGTACTTC. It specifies CASSHLGSSYEQYF.

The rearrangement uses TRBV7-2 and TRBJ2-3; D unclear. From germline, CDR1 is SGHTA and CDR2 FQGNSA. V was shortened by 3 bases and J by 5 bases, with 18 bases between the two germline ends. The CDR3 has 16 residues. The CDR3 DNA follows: TGTGCCAGCAGCTTTGGGCCAGCAATAGGTGGAGATACGCAGTATTTT. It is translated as CASSFGPAIGGDTQYF.

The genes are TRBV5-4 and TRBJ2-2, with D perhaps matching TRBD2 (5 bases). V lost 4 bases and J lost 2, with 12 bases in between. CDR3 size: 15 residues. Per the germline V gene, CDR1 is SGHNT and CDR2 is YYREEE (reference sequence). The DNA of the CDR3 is TGTGCCAGCAGCAAAGGCGGGCCTAACACCGGGGAGCTGTTTTTT. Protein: CASSKGGPNTGELFF.

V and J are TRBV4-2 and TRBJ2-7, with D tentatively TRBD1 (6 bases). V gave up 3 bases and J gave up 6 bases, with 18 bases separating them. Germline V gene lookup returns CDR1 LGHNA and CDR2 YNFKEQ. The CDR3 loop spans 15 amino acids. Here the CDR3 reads CASSQARGGTREQYF. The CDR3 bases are TGTGCCAGCAGCCAGGCCAGGGGTGGGACGCGCGAGCAGTACTTC.

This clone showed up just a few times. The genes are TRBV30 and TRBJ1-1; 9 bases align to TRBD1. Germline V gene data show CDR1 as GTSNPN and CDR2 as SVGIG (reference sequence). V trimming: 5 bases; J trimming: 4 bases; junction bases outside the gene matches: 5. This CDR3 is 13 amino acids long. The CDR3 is CAWGTGMRTEAFF. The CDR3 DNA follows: TGTGCCTGGGGGACAGGGATGCGCACTGAAGCTTTCTTT. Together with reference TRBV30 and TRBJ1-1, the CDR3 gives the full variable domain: SQTIHQWPATLVQPVGSPLSLECTVEGTSNPNLYWYRQAAGRGLQLLFYSVGIGQISSEVPQNLSASRPQDRQFILSSKKLLLSDSGFYLCAWGTGMRTEAFFGQGTRLTVV.

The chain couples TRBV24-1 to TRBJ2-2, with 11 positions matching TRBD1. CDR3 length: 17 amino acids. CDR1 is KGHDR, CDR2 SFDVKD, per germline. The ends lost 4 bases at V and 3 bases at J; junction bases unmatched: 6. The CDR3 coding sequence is TGTGCCACCAGTGAGCCAGGGACAGGGGGAGACACCGGGGAGCTGTTTTTT. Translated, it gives CATSEPGTGGDTGELFF.

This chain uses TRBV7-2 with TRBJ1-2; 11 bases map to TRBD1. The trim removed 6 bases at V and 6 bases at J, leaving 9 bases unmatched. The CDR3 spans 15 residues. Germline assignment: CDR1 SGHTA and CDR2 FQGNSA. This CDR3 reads CASRRTGGVLDGYTF. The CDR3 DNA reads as TGTGCCAGCAGGCGGACAGGGGGCGTTTTAGATGGCTACACCTTC.

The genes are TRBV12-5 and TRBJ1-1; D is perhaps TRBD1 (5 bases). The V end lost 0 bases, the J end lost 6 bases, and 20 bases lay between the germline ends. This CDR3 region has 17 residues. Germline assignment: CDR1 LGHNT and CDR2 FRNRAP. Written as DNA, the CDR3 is TGTGCTAGTGGTTTGGTAAGGACGGGAGGGGCGGTCGCTGAAGCTTTCTTT. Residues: CASGLVRTGGAVAEAFF.

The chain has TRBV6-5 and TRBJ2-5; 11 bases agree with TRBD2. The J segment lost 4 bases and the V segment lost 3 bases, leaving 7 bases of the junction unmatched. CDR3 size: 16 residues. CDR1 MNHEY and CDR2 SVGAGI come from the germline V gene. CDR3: CASSYLAGGSTETQYF. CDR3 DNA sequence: TGTGCCAGCAGTTATCTAGCGGGGGGTTCAACAGAGACCCAGTACTTC.

The CDR3 here is CASSPRVNSPLHF. CDR3 coding DNA: TGTGCCAGCAGCCCCAGGGTGAATTCACCCCTCCACTTT. The chain employs TRBV14 and TRBJ1-6, with a weak D call TRBD1 (5 bases). The CDR3 has 13 amino acids. Per germline, CDR1 SGHDN and CDR2 FVKESK. Trimming cost V 4 bases and J 7 bases, with 8 bases left between them.

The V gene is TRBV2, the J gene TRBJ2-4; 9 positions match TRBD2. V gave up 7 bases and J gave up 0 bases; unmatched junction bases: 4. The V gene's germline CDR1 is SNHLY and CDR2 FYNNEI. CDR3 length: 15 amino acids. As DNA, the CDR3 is TGTGCCAGCAAGGCGGGGGGGATAGCCAAAAACATTCAGTACTTC. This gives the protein CASKAGGIAKNIQYF.

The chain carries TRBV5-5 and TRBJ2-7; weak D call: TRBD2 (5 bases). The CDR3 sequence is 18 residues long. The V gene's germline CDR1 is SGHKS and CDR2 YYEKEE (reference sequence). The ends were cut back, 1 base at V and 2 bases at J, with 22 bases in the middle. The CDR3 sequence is CASSLRRVTPNPPYEQYV. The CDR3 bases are TGTGCCAGCAGCTTGAGGCGGGTCACACCAAACCCCCCCTACGAGCAGTACGTC.

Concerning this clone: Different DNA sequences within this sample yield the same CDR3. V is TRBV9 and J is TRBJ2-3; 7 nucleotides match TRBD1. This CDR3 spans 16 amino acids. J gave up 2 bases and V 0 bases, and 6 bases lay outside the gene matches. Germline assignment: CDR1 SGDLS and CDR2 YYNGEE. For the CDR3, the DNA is TGTGCCAGCAGCGTAGGGACAGGTTCTTCCACAGATACGCAGTATTTT. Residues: CASSVGTGSSTDTQYF.